The 26 T cell receptor beta chains below come from one sample, sequenced in a study of shared clonotypes between healthy human individuals. TCRdb's table, derived via immunoSEQ multiplex PCR, lists solely in-frame clones and lacks some. The sample lists about 1.4 million clones, roughly 95% occurring once. The sample taken for sequencing was naive CD4+ T cells sorted from blood. As for subset: CD45RA+ positively selected. These receptors were taken from a young man in good health.

The chain joins TRBV6-5 to TRBJ2-7, with TRBD2 identical over 8 bases. V shed 7 bases and J 1 base; nucleotides not matched to a gene: 6. Per the germline V gene, CDR1 is MNHEY and CDR2 is SVGAGI. The CDR3 runs to 14 residues. The CDR3 spells CASTSVAGSYEQYF. CDR3 in DNA: TGTGCCAGCACCTCTGTAGCGGGATCCTACGAGCAGTACTTC.

The rearrangement uses TRBV28 and TRBJ2-3; 8 bases are a match to TRBD2. J gave up 0 bases and V 6 bases, and 8 bases lay outside the gene matches. From germline, CDR1 is MDHEN and CDR2 SYDVKM. The CDR3 totals 16 residues. The CDR3 bases are TGTGCCAGCAGACCAGCGGGAGTCGAGAGCACAGATACGCAGTATTTT. Residues: CASRPAGVESTDTQYF.

This chain joins TRBV18 and TRBJ2-7, with a possible D match to TRBD2 (5 bases). The CDR3 covers 14 residues. The V and J ends lost 3 bases and 3 bases respectively, with 12 bases between them. The germline V gene has CDR1 KGHSH and CDR2 LQKENI. The CDR3 DNA follows: TGTGCCAGCTCACCCACCGGACTTGGCTACGAGCAGTACTTC. Its protein product is CASSPTGLGYEQYF.

The gene calls are TRBV19 and TRBJ2-3; no clear D gene. The CDR3 totals 13 residues. Trimming took off 2 bases at V and 6 bases at J, with 9 bases between the two ends. CDR1 LNHDA and CDR2 SQIVND come from the germline V gene (reference sequence). CDR3 loop: CASSIILADTQYF. The CDR3 bases are TGTGCCAGTAGTATAATCTTGGCTGATACGCAGTATTTT.

This clone appeared once. The chain has TRBV2 and TRBJ2-1, with D possibly being TRBD1 (6 bases). Germline V gene data show CDR1 as SNHLY and CDR2 as FYNNEI. The CDR3 has 15 amino acids. V shed 8 bases and J shed 4 bases, with 18 bases lying between them. This CDR3 is CASDLQGLEYNEQFF. DNA for the CDR3: TGTGCCAGCGACTTACAGGGATTGGAATACAATGAGCAGTTCTTC. The complete variable domain, with remaining parts taken from reference TRBV2 and TRBJ2-1, reads EPEVTQTPSHQVTQMGQEVILRCVPISNHLYFYWYRQILGQKVEFLVSFYNNEISEKSEIFDDQFSVERPDGSNFTLKIRSTKLEDSAMYFCASDLQGLEYNEQFFGPGTRLTVL.

V and J are TRBV9 and TRBJ1-4, with 9 bases fitting TRBD1. This CDR3 spans 16 amino acids. V shed 3 bases and J 4 bases; nucleotides not matched to a gene: 7. CDR1 is SGDLS, CDR2 YYNGEE, per germline. The CDR3 coding sequence is TGTGCCAGCAGCGCGGGGGACAGGGCTCGTAATGAAAAACTGTTTTTT. Residues: CASSAGDRARNEKLFF.

The J gene is TRBJ2-3, the V gene TRBV7-6; D assignment may be TRBD1 or TRBD2 (5 bases each). Germline-derived CDR1 and CDR2 are SGHVS and FNYEAQ. The length of the CDR3 is 17 residues. Trimming pared 1 base from V and 0 bases from J, leaving 14 bases between. CDR3 in amino acids: CASSLVESGRSTDTQYF. CDR3 coding DNA: TGTGCCAGCAGCTTAGTCGAGTCGGGACGGAGCACAGATACGCAGTATTTT.

This clone has a single count. This chain connects TRBV11-2 to TRBJ2-7, with TRBD1 as a possible D gene (5 bases). Germline CDR1 SGHAT, CDR2 FQNNGV. The V gene lost 5 bases and the J gene lost 2 bases, with 10 bases spanning the gap. The CDR3 contains 13 residues. CDR3 bases: TGTGCCAGCAGCCAGTCAGGGACCTACGAGCAGTACTTC. Encoded protein: CASSQSGTYEQYF.

The CDR3 sequence is CASATENTEAFF. As DNA, the CDR3 is TGTGCCAGTGCCACAGAGAACACTGAAGCTTTCTTT. The gene calls are TRBV28 and TRBJ1-1; no firm D call. The V gene's germline CDR1 is MDHEN and CDR2 SYDVKM. V was clipped by 9 bases and J by 1 base, with 9 bases between them. The CDR3 has 12 amino acids.

The V call is TRBV5-4, the J call TRBJ2-3; no clear D gene. V lost 3 bases and J lost 0, with 11 bases in between. Per the germline V gene, CDR1 is SGHNT and CDR2 is YYREEE (reference sequence). This CDR3 region has 15 residues. The CDR3 is CASSSGLQSTDTQYF. Written as DNA, the CDR3 is TGTGCCAGCAGCTCGGGCCTACAGAGCACAGATACGCAGTATTTT.

The chain carries TRBV11-2 and TRBJ2-3; 8 bases align to TRBD2. Trimming took 6 bases from V and 2 from J; bases not matched to a gene: 7. Per germline, CDR1 SGHAT and CDR2 FQNNGV. The CDR3 runs to 15 residues. CDR3 sequence: CASRPTGLVTDTQYF. CDR3 bases: TGTGCCAGCAGACCTACGGGACTAGTCACAGATACGCAGTATTTT.

This clone has a single count. The rearrangement uses TRBV15 and TRBJ2-4, with 9 positions matching TRBD1. CDR3 length: 15 amino acids. V was pared by 4 bases and J by 8 bases, with 9 bases of the junction left unmatched. Germline V gives CDR1 LNHNV, CDR2 YYDKDF (reference sequence). CDR3: CATSNPDRGADIQYF. For the CDR3, the DNA is TGTGCCACCAGCAATCCCGACAGGGGGGCGGACATTCAGTACTTC.

The chain is built from TRBV19 and TRBJ2-7; possibly TRBD1 for D (7 bases). V lost 4 bases, J lost 6 bases, and 13 bases lay in between. Germline V gene data show CDR1 as LNHDA and CDR2 as SQIVND (reference sequence). CDR3 length: 13 amino acids. In DNA, the CDR3 is TGTGCCAGTAGTACAGGGGGAGGTACCGAGCAGTACTTC. It specifies CASSTGGGTEQYF.

This chain uses TRBV6-4 with TRBJ2-5, with D hard to call. The germline V gene encodes CDR1 MRHNA and CDR2 SNTAGT. This CDR3 has 13 amino acids. The ends were cut back, 4 bases at V and 4 bases at J, with 10 bases in the middle. The chain's CDR3 is CASSVGLGETQYF. In nucleotides, the CDR3 is TGTGCCAGCAGTGTAGGGTTGGGAGAGACCCAGTACTTC.

The chain employs TRBV6-1 and TRBJ2-5, with D unclear. Trimming stripped 3 bases from V and 5 bases from J, with 10 bases between. Germline V gene lookup returns CDR1 MNHNS and CDR2 SASEGT. The CDR3 has 13 residues. The chain's CDR3 is CASSDLVWETQYF. As DNA, the CDR3 is TGTGCCAGCAGTGACCTAGTCTGGGAGACCCAGTACTTC.

V is TRBV10-3 and J is TRBJ2-3; the D gene is possibly TRBD1 (5 bases). The CDR3 spans 15 residues. Per germline, CDR1 ENHRY and CDR2 SYGVKD. With 9 bases removed from V and 0 bases from J, the gap between germline ends came to 16 bases. The CDR3 DNA sequence: TGTGCCATGACGGTAGGGGTCACTAGCACAGATACGCAGTATTTT. Its translation is CAMTVGVTSTDTQYF.

This sequence joins TRBV13 and TRBJ1-3; D gene ambiguous. Trimming removed 5 bases from V and 0 bases from J, with 17 bases in between. The CDR3 spans 17 residues. CDR1 is PRHDT and CDR2 is FYEKMQ in the germline V gene (reference sequence). CDR3 sequence (DNA): TGTGCCAGCAGCCCTAGGGAGGAGGGTCTCTCTGGAAACACCATATATTTT. Amino acid sequence: CASSPREEGLSGNTIYF.

V gene TRBV7-2 combines with J gene TRBJ2-7; D is possibly TRBD2 (6 bases). Between the trimmed V and J ends, which lost 2 bases and 5 bases, there was a span of 13 bases. The length of the CDR3 is 14 residues. Germline-derived CDR1 and CDR2 are SGHTA and FQGNSA. Here the CDR3 DNA reads TGTGCCAGCAGCTTAATCGGGGGAGACCACGAGCAGTACTTC. Amino acid sequence: CASSLIGGDHEQYF.

In DNA form, the CDR3 reads TGTGCCAGCAGTTCCTCATTGACGTCCACAGGGGGCGAGCAGTACTTC. It specifies CASSSSLTSTGGEQYF. The chain combines TRBV28 with TRBJ2-7, with 8 bases identical to TRBD1. Losses at the gene ends were 4 bases for V and 6 bases for J; bases not matched to a gene: 14. Looked up from germline, CDR1 is MDHEN and CDR2 is SYDVKM. This CDR3 contains 16 residues. Filled out from reference TRBV28 and TRBJ2-7, the complete variable domain reads DVKVTQSSRYLVKRTGEKVFLECVQDMDHENMFWYRQDPGLGLRLIYFSYDVKMKEKGDIPEGYSVSREKKERFSLILESASTNQTSMYLCASSSSLTSTGGEQYFGPGTRLTVT.

The rearrangement uses TRBV10-3 and TRBJ1-5; D gene uncertain. CDR1 and CDR2 from the germline V gene are ENHRY and SYGVKD. The CDR3 is made up of 16 amino acids. V lost 3 bases to trimming and J lost 3 bases, with 15 bases between them. The CDR3 reads CAISDRPEVNNQPQHF. CDR3 DNA sequence: TGTGCCATCAGTGATCGTCCCGAGGTCAACAATCAGCCCCAGCATTTT.

The V gene is TRBV5-1, the J gene TRBJ2-5; D unresolved. The V end was cut by 4 bases, the J end by 5 bases, with 12 bases between. Germline CDR1 reads SGHRS; CDR2 reads YFSETQ. The CDR3 totals 13 residues. The CDR3 protein is CASSTVGVETQYF. In DNA, the CDR3 is TGCGCCAGCAGCACGGTGGGCGTGGAGACCCAGTACTTC.

To note about this clone: Other DNA sequences from this sample encode an identical CDR3 as well. This chain uses TRBV18 with TRBJ2-1; D remains unclear. Germline lookup yields CDR1 KGHSH and CDR2 LQKENI. There are 13 residues in the CDR3. The V gene lost 6 bases and the J gene lost 0 bases, with 6 bases spanning the gap. The CDR3 region is CASSGSSYNEQFF. In nucleotides, the CDR3 is TGTGCCAGCTCCGGAAGCTCCTACAATGAGCAGTTCTTC. The full variable domain, its missing parts supplied by reference TRBV18 and TRBJ2-1, is NAGVMQNPRHLVRRRGQEARLRCSPMKGHSHVYWYRQLPEEGLKFMVYLQKENIIDESGMPKERFSAEFPKEGPSILRIQQVVRGDSAAYFCASSGSSYNEQFFGPGTRLTVL.

This clone appeared a few times. Other nucleotide sequences from this sample produce the same CDR3. V usage is TRBV27 and J usage is TRBJ2-3; D is uncertain. V was shortened by 2 bases and J by 5 bases, with 2 bases between the two germline ends. In germline, CDR1 is MNHEY, CDR2 SMNVEV (reference sequence). CDR3 length: 11 residues. DNA of the CDR3: TGTGCCAGCAGTTTAGGAGATACGCAGTATTTT. Its protein is CASSLGDTQYF.

The chain carries TRBV7-2 and TRBJ1-2; 9 bases line up with TRBD1. With V trimmed by 7 bases and J by 5 bases, 14 bases remained unmatched. This CDR3 comprises 16 residues. Germline CDR1 reads SGHTA; CDR2 reads FQGNSA. The CDR3 sequence: CASTDRPTGGPYGYTF. The CDR3 DNA reads as TGTGCCAGCACCGATCGCCCAACAGGGGGCCCATATGGCTACACCTTC.

A note on this clone: This same CDR3 is encoded by further DNA sequences in the sample. The rearrangement joins TRBV4-1 to TRBJ1-5; D uncertain. The V gene lost 1 base and the J gene lost 4 bases, with 5 bases spanning the gap. The CDR3 consists of 13 residues. CDR1 and CDR2 (germline): MGHRA, YSYEKL. CDR3 DNA sequence: TGCGCCAGCAGCCAAGGGGTTAATCAGCCCCAGCATTTT. Its protein product is CASSQGVNQPQHF.

The rearrangement joins TRBV2 to TRBJ1-5, with unresolved D. V was shortened by 6 bases and J by 4 bases, with 13 bases between the two germline ends. The germline CDR1 and CDR2 sequences are SNHLY and FYNNEI. This CDR3 spans 14 amino acids. The CDR3 is CASRLGRKNQPQHF. The CDR3 DNA reads TGTGCCAGCAGATTAGGACGGAAAAATCAGCCCCAGCATTTT. Together with reference TRBV2 and TRBJ1-5, the CDR3 gives the full variable domain: EPEVTQTPSHQVTQMGQEVILRCVPISNHLYFYWYRQILGQKVEFLVSFYNNEISEKSEIFDDQFSVERPDGSNFTLKIRSTKLEDSAMYFCASRLGRKNQPQHFGDGTRLSIL.